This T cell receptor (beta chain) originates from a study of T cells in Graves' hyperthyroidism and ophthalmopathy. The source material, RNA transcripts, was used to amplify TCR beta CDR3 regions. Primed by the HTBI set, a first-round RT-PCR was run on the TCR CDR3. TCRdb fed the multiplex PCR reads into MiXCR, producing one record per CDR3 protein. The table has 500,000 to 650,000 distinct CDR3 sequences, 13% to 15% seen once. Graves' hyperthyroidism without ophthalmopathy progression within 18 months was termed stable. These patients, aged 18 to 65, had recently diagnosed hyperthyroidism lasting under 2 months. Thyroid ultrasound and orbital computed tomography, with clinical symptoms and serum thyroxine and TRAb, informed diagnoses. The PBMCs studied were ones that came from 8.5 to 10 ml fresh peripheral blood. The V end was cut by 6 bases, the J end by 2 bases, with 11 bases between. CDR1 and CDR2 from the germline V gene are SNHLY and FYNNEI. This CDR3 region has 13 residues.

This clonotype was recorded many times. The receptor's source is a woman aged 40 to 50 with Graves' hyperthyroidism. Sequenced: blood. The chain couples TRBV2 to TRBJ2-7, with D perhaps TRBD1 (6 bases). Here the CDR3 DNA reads TGTGCCAGCAGGTCAGGGGATCCCTACGAGCAGTACTTC. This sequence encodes CASRSGDPYEQYF.